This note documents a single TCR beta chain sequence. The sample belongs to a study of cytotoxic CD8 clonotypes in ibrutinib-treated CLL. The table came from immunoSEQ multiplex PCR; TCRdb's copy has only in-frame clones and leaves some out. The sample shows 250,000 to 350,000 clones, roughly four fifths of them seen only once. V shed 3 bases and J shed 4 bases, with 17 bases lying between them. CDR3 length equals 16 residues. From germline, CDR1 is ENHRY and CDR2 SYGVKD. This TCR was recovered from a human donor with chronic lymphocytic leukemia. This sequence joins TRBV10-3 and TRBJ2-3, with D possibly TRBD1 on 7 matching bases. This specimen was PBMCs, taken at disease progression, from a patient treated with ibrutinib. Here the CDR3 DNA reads TGTGCCATCAGTGACCTCCCCAGGGGGGCGGCAGATACGCAGTATTTT. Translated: CAISDLPRGAADTQYF.